The TCR beta chain described here comes from a study of somatic mutations in cytotoxic T cells in rheumatoid arthritis (dated by TCRdb to the late 2010s). About the study as a whole: Patient peripheral blood (approximately 27 ml EDTA) was drawn right after diagnosis and before any treatment started. A FACSAria II or Sony SH800 was used to flow-sort some V beta antibody-stained T-cell populations at nearly 100% purity, and TCRB sequencing was also done on sorted V beta1+ cells. In newly diagnosed rheumatoid arthritis without treatment, the study examined if expanded CD8+ T-cell clones harbor somatic mutations, relying on TCRB deep sequencing to characterize clonality. For 65 to 70 rheumatoid arthritis patients and 15 to 25 healthy controls, TCRB deep sequencing was carried out. Median age was essentially the same in the patient group and the control group. Broad study findings and their caveats: In about an eighth of the roughly 65 patients the largest CD8+ clone exceeded 20% of CD8+ cells, and several identical CD8+ TCRB sequences were shared between blood and synovial fluid. An increase of CD8+ clonality with age was seen in patients (Spearman r ≈ 0.46) but not in healthy controls. The slight underrepresentation of TRBV07 in patients was not corrected for multiple comparisons. The antigen targets of the expanded CD8+ clones were unknown, and absence from virus-specific databases did not rule out viral specificity. There was no significant difference in CD8+ T-cell clonality between rheumatoid arthritis patients and age-matched healthy controls.

The CDR3, from cysteine to phenylalanine, totals 16 residues. The sequence is cut down to CDR3 DNA, 48 bases in frame from base 1. Compared with germline, V lacks 0 bases and J lacks 7 bases; bases without a gene match: 8. In the germline V gene, CDR1 corresponds to SGHRS and CDR2 to YFSETQ. Points on this clone: Its antigen remains undetermined. The record has no base qualities; no much larger clone is one base away.

Sequencing of TCRB CDR3 was done on genomic DNA with the immunoSEQ assay. From the authors' description of their analysis: Published virus-specific TCRB sequences were compared with patient CD8+ clones larger than 1%, and only a few matches were found. Analyses were restricted to productive TCRB rearrangements. Clonality was calculated as a Shannon entropy-based productive clonality index, and a clone was defined by a unique TCRB CDR3 sequence. Repertoire overlap for a pair of samples was computed from each clone's template counts relative to total templates per sample. V-gene usage from TCRB sequencing and V-gene usage measured by flow cytometry were correlated (Spearman r of over 0.6). TCRdb took this table from immuneACCESS and kept in-frame rearrangements with V and J called. Such tables lack part of the clones; where checked against another copy, unresolved V genes explain under half of the gap, and the rest is unexplained. That table gives V, J and clone size, and the DNA gave D and trimming. The sample profile shows some 14,000 clones; 72% of them were found once. The ten most abundant clones make up 10% of the sample.

Positive magnetic bead selection on an AutoMACS was used to isolate CD4+ and CD8+ cells, with flow cytometry used to check purity. A TCR V beta antibody panel was used in flow cytometry to screen first for clonal expansions, which were then characterized by TCRB deep sequencing of sorted CD8+ fractions. Peripheral blood mononuclear cells were obtained using density gradient separation with Ficoll-Paque PLUS. DNA was extracted from CD4-enriched, CD8-enriched or PBMC samples with Nucleospin Tissue or Tissue XS kits and quantified with a Qubit 2.0 fluorometer. Sequencing was carried out using CD8+ T cells sorted from blood. The origin of this receptor is an adult with rheumatoid arthritis. This chain is built from TRBV5-1 and TRBJ1-4; 8 bases in between match TRBD1. The sequence in DNA is TGCGCCAGCAGCTTGGGAATGCCTGACAGGGGTGAAAAACTGTTTTTT. Its amino acids are CASSLGMPDRGEKLFF.